This T cell receptor (beta chain) was found in a study of T cells after yellow fever vaccination. Turning to the study itself: Where fractions had low cell numbers, libraries were prepared from them with the SMART-Seq v4 Ultra Low Input RNA kit. Notes on the study in general: Booster sampling recovered most clones from primary vaccination (under 98% CD4, roughly 88% CD8). Weaker in magnitude, the secondary response showed a faster peak on day 5 versus 15.

This clonotype was seen many times. Antigen specificity is unknown. Universal primer sites and UMIs were introduced during 5'RACE template-switching synthesis of TCR cDNA. TCRdb reanalysed the 5' RACE reads using MiXCR and keeps one entry per CDR3 protein. Among about 260,000 distinct CDR3 sequences listed, more than 3.5% were seen once. Germline lookup yields CDR1 SEHNR and CDR2 FQNEAQ (reference sequence). This CDR3 is 14 amino acids long. V lost 1 base and J lost 1, with 7 bases in between. The chain is built from TRBV7-9 and TRBJ1-1, with D unresolved. The sample here was PBMCs, taken 15 days after the yellow fever booster vaccination. This clonotype originated in a man in his late teens or twenties who received the YFV17D yellow fever vaccine. The CDR3 coding sequence is TGTGCCAGCAGCTTAGTAGGTGGGAACACTGAAGCTTTCTTT. Translated, it gives CASSLVGGNTEAFF.